Given below is one T cell receptor (beta chain) in context. What it binds is not known. Looked up from germline, CDR1 is MNHEY and CDR2 is SVGEGT. With 2 bases removed from V and 4 bases from J, the gap between germline ends came to 21 bases. The CDR3 covers 18 residues. This record belongs to a study of T-cell reconstitution after alpha-beta-depleted transplantation in children. Findings and caveats of the study: In some patients, recipient T cells and intrathymic progenitors surviving conditioning explained high day-60 diversity.

Library preparation (for TCRbeta) was performed with unique molecular identifiers. TCRdb itself ran the PCR reads through MiXCR, one entry per CDR3 protein. The table shows 500,000 to 750,000 distinct CDR3 sequences, with 27% occurring only once. The V call is TRBV6-2 or TRBV6-3, the J call TRBJ2-1; D is unresolved. The sequences come from PBMCs, collected before TCRalphabeta/CD19-depleted stem cell transplant. This TCR derives from a boy under two years old with Wiskott-Aldrich syndrome, due to receive a stem cell transplant. This CDR3 reads CASSYLNAPTTRYNEQFF. DNA for the CDR3: TGTGCCAGCAGTTACCTCAACGCGCCAACCACAAGATACAATGAGCAGTTCTTC.